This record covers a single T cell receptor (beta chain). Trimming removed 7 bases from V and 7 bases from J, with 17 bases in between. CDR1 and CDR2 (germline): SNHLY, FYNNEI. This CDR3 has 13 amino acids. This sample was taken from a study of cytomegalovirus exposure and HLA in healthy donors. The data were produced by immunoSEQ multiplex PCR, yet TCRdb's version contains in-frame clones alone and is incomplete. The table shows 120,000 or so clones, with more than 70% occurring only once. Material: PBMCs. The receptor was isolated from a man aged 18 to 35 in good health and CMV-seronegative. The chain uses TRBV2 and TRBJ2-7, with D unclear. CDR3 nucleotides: TGTGCCAGCACGGCAGGCTCTCAGTGGGAGCAGTACTTC. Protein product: CASTAGSQWEQYF. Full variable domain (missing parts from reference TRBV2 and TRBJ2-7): EPEVTQTPSHQVTQMGQEVILRCVPISNHLYFYWYRQILGQKVEFLVSFYNNEISEKSEIFDDQFSVERPDGSNFTLKIRSTKLEDSAMYFCASTAGSQWEQYFGPGTRLTVT.